Listed here is a single T cell receptor beta chain. This specimen belongs to a study of blood T cell repertoires in COVID-19. Study information: Donors in the United States, Italy and Spain gave samples during acute or convalescent COVID-19. T cells, B-cell-depleted T cells, or PBMCs provided the cDNA or gDNA that served as material.

The CDR3 totals 15 residues. Per the study methods: Reference gene primers were amplified, and this amplification served to estimate nucleated cell counts. TCRdb keeps only in-frame clones here, not all; method: immunoSEQ multiplex PCR. Clonal size and the V and J genes are those of that table, whereas D and trimming came from the DNA. Among approximately 350,000 clones listed, 65% to 85% were seen once. The sequenced sample consisted of peripheral blood. The clonotype originates from a man in his thirties or forties with active or convalescent COVID-19. This rearrangement joins TRBV21-1 to TRBJ1-2; TRBD1 is the table's D call and was not checked against the DNA. TRBV21-1 is a pseudogene locus. CDR3 bases: TGTGCCAGCAGCAAGGGCAGGGGTTGGGGGTATGGCTACACCTTC. The encoded protein is CASSKGRGWGYGYTF.